What follows is one T cell receptor beta chain and its context. The sample holds a few counts of this clone. No cognate antigen has been identified for it. No qualities accompany the bases; no much larger clone lies one base away. From a lookup of the germline V gene, CDR1 and CDR2 are MGHRA and YSYEKL. For this chain, trimming is 3 bases at the V end and 3 bases at the J end, and the number of junction bases without a gene match is 7. There are 15 amino acids in the CDR3, from cysteine to phenylalanine inclusive. The entry retains the CDR3 DNA only, 45 bases that are in frame from base 1. The method was the immunoSEQ multiplex PCR assay. The clones in this table, taken by TCRdb from immuneACCESS, are in-frame only. Not every clone is retained; where verified, under half of the shortfall comes from an unresolved V gene, and the cause of the rest is unknown. For this sample there are 85,000 to 100,000 clones; under 97% appear just once. The ten largest make up 0.2% to 0.25% of the sample.

The data stem from a study of technical replicates of blood from a few donors (dated by TCRdb to the late 2010s). The sample consisted of T cells isolated from PBMCs. This sequence originates from a human donor in good health. The sequence is built from TRBV4-1 and TRBJ1-1; TRBD1 lines up with 7 middle nucleotides. In nucleotide form, the sequence is TGCGCCAGCAGCCACCAGACAGGGTTAGACACTGAAGCTTTCTTT. This sequence encodes CASSHQTGLDTEAFF.